This T cell receptor beta chain is from a study of T cells in women clearing cervical HPV infection. Clones were read by immunoSEQ multiplex PCR, and TCRdb kept only the in-frame ones, dropping some. This repertoire comprises 45,000 to 50,000 clones; its ten largest clones make up 35%. Sequencing was performed on blood buffy coat. This TCR was sampled from a woman aged 18 to 75 with a cervical HPV16 infection that either progressed to CIN3+ or cleared (not recorded which).

This chain's CDR3 is CASSALTGGPDEQFF. The covered CDR3 bases are TGCGCCAGCAGTGCGTTGACAGGGGGCCCCGATGAG. The chain uses TRBV10-1 and TRBJ2-1, with 10 bases that match TRBD1. The read is 3 residues too short to cover the CDR3 end, so that end is filled in from the germline J gene. This CDR3 comprises 15 residues. The trim removed 4 bases at V and 8 bases at J, leaving 8 bases unmatched. The germline V gene encodes CDR1 WNHNN and CDR2 SYGVQD (reference sequence).